The 16 T cell receptor beta chains listed next were all sequenced from one sample in a study of shared clonotypes between healthy human individuals. The assay was immunoSEQ multiplex PCR, and TCRdb's table has in-frame clones only and misses some. The table records nearly 1 million clones, around three quarters of them present only once. Sequenced: memory CD4+ T cells sorted from blood. Subset denoted: CD45RA-negative fraction. These receptors originate from a man aged 18 to 29 in good health.

The CDR3, as DNA: TGTGCCATCAGTGAGGGCAGGGGCCAAGAGACCCAGTACTTC. Its translation is CAISEGRGQETQYF. The rearrangement links TRBV10-3 to TRBJ2-5, with D tentatively TRBD1 (6 bases). The CDR3 consists of 14 residues. Germline V CDR1 and CDR2: ENHRY, SYGVKD. V was trimmed by 2 bases and J by 1 base, leaving 8 bases between them.

The gene calls are TRBV4-1 and TRBJ1-4; TRBD1 agrees at 9 bases. This CDR3 region has 17 residues. After removal of 3 bases from V and 1 base from J, the junction contained 6 bases not matched to a gene. The V gene's germline CDR1 is MGHRA and CDR2 YSYEKL. The CDR3 DNA reads TGCGCCAGCAGCCAGGGACAGGGAAGGAAAACTAATGAAAAACTGTTTTTT. This codes for CASSQGQGRKTNEKLFF.

This clone was counted only a few times. This rearrangement joins TRBV5-4 to TRBJ1-2, with 7 bases aligning to TRBD1. In germline, CDR1 is SGHNT, CDR2 YYREEE (reference sequence). This CDR3 has 12 amino acids. V trimming: 4 bases; J trimming: 6 bases; junction bases outside the gene matches: 3. CDR3 nucleotides: TGTGCCAGCAGCCCGACAGGGAATGGCTACACCTTC. It specifies CASSPTGNGYTF.

CDR3 sequence reads: CASSLRQGSGYTF. DNA for the CDR3: TGTGCCAGCAGCCTCAGACAGGGCTCTGGCTACACCTTC. This rearrangement joins TRBV11-2 to TRBJ1-2, with TRBD1 matching over 7 bases. The CDR3 is 13 amino acids. The V gene end was trimmed by 5 bases and the J gene end by 7 bases; junction bases not matched to a gene: 7. The germline CDR1 and CDR2 sequences are SGHAT and FQNNGV. The variable domain in full, with the rest retrieved from reference TRBV11-2 and TRBJ1-2, is EAGVAQSPRYKIIEKRQSVAFWCNPISGHATLYWYQQILGQGPKLLIQFQNNGVVDDSQLPKDRFSAERLKGVDSTLKIQPAKLEDSAVYLCASSLRQGSGYTFGSGTRLTVV.

This clone was seen only a few times. The J gene is TRBJ2-5, the V gene TRBV30; TRBD2 agrees at 8 bases. The germline CDR1 and CDR2 sequences are GTSNPN and SVGIG (reference sequence). V was pared by 1 base and J by 3 bases, with 10 bases of the junction left unmatched. This CDR3 is built from 16 residues. The CDR3 region is CAWSGGASGWKETQYF. In DNA, the CDR3 is TGTGCCTGGAGTGGGGGGGCTAGCGGGTGGAAAGAGACCCAGTACTTC.

The chain links TRBV5-1 to TRBJ1-6; TRBD1 agrees at 9 bases. With 0 bases clipped from V and 10 bases from J, the junction kept 5 bases outside the gene matches. The CDR3 sequence is 15 residues long. Germline values: CDR1 SGHRS, CDR2 YFSETQ. Here the CDR3 DNA reads TGCGCCAGCAGCTTGGACGACAGGGGGAGGTCACCCCTCCACTTT. This codes for CASSLDDRGRSPLHF.

V usage is TRBV7-9 and J usage is TRBJ2-5, with D possibly TRBD2 on 6 matching bases. Germline lookup yields CDR1 SEHNR and CDR2 FQNEAQ (reference sequence). CDR3 length equals 14 residues. Trimming stripped 5 bases from V and 5 bases from J, with 15 bases between. The CDR3 spells CASSTEGLIETQYF. As DNA, the CDR3 is TGTGCCAGCAGCACGGAGGGGCTCATCGAGACCCAGTACTTC.

CDR3 DNA: TGCGCCAGCAAAGTTTGGGCGACAGATACGCAGTATTTT. Translated: CASKVWATDTQYF. This rearrangement joins TRBV5-1 to TRBJ2-3; D ambiguous. The CDR3 covers 13 residues. Trimming left V 6 bases short and J 3 bases short, with 11 bases between. Germline CDR1 SGHRS, CDR2 YFSETQ.

Points on this clone: Other DNA sequences in the same sample also yield this CDR3. The J gene is TRBJ2-7, the V gene TRBV25-1; TRBD1 agrees at 7 bases. CDR3 length: 12 amino acids. V dropped 4 bases and J dropped 4; count of bases not matched to a gene: 1. Germline CDR1 and CDR2: MGHDK and SYGVNS. The CDR3 loop reads CASSGQGYEQYF. DNA for the CDR3: TGTGCCAGCAGTGGACAGGGTTACGAGCAGTACTTC.

CDR3 loop: CASSVTPPGSRETQYF. The CDR3 DNA reads as TGTGCCAGCAGCGTAACCCCTCCGGGGTCTCGGGAGACCCAGTACTTC. The rearrangement links TRBV9 to TRBJ2-5; tentative D call: TRBD2 (5 bases). V was clipped by 1 base and J by 5 bases, with 18 bases between them. The CDR3 spans 16 residues. Germline CDR1 reads SGDLS; CDR2 reads YYNGEE.

The chain uses TRBV1 and TRBJ2-1; the table's D call TRBD2 went unverified against the DNA. TRBV1 has pseudogene status. This CDR3 comprises 16 residues. CDR3 protein: CTSSQNRDWDYNEQFF. The CDR3 DNA follows: TGCACCAGCAGCCAAAACCGGGACTGGGACTACAATGAGCAGTTCTTC.

V usage is TRBV10-3 and J usage is TRBJ1-2, with 7 bases fitting TRBD1. After removal of 6 bases from V and 3 bases from J, the junction contained 4 bases not matched to a gene. Germline-derived CDR1 and CDR2 are ENHRY and SYGVKD. CDR3 length equals 13 residues. The CDR3 sequence is CAISTGEDYGYTF. The CDR3 bases are TGTGCCATCAGCACAGGGGAGGACTATGGCTACACCTTC.

The chain links TRBV5-4 to TRBJ2-5; 10 bases are a match to TRBD2. The ends lost 1 base at V and 4 bases at J; junction bases unmatched: 10. Germline V lookup: CDR1 SGHNT, CDR2 YYREEE (reference sequence). This CDR3 comprises 17 residues. CDR3 loop: CASSLPGSGGVGETQYF. The CDR3, as DNA: TGTGCCAGCAGCTTGCCGGGGAGCGGGGGGGTAGGAGAGACCCAGTACTTC.

The chain couples TRBV27 to TRBJ1-2; D possibly corresponds to TRBD1 (6 bases). Germline assignment: CDR1 MNHEY and CDR2 SMNVEV (reference sequence). The germline V and J ends were trimmed by 5 bases and 2 bases, with 15 bases remaining between them. The CDR3 has 15 amino acids. This CDR3 reads CASSASGQGNYGYTF. CDR3 nucleotide sequence: TGTGCCAGCAGTGCGTCCGGGCAGGGGAACTATGGCTACACCTTC.

The chain uses TRBV7-9 and TRBJ2-2, with TRBD2 matching over 9 bases. This CDR3 spans 16 amino acids. Germline V CDR1 and CDR2: SEHNR, FQNEAQ (reference sequence). V lost 4 bases, J lost 6 bases, and 9 bases stayed unmatched. The CDR3 DNA reads TGTGCCAGCAGCTCCCAACGCGGGACTAGCCCCGGGGAGCTGTTTTTT. Translated: CASSSQRGTSPGELFF.

This clone was counted only a few times. The chain joins TRBV6-1 to TRBJ1-2; the match to TRBD1 covers 7 bases. Germline CDR1 reads MNHNS; CDR2 reads SASEGT. The V and J ends lost 6 bases and 0 bases, in that order; junction bases with no gene match: 4. CDR3 size: 14 residues. The DNA of the CDR3 is TGTGCCAGCAGAGGACAGGATCCTAACTATGGCTACACCTTC. This codes for CASRGQDPNYGYTF.